A single T cell receptor beta chain is shown here with its context. As yet, its antigen is unknown. Here immunoSEQ multiplex PCR was the method, and the copy in TCRdb shows in-frame clones only, minus some. Here the sample spans 2 million to 3 million clones, 80% to 95% being singletons. This record comes from a study of shared clonotypes between healthy human individuals. The study, taken as a whole, reports: Clonotype sharing across a few donors was observed for around 5% of naive CD4 clonotypes. Sequencing of the sorted subsets was shown by rarefaction to be incomplete despite large depth. Sequencing depth was expected to influence donor clonotype sharing.

CDR1 is SGHVS and CDR2 is FNYEAQ in the germline V gene. The CDR3 consists of 15 residues. With V trimmed by 4 bases and J by 4 bases, 7 bases remained unmatched. This TCR was recovered from a man aged 18 to 30 in good health. Some clones in this sample may be carry-over from other donors' samples. The chain has TRBV7-6 and TRBJ2-7, with TRBD1 identical over 10 bases. Input material: naive CD4+ T cells from PBMCs. This sample's subset: CD45RA+ positively selected. In DNA, the CDR3 is TGTGCCAGCAGCTCTACCGGGACAGGGGTATACGAGCAGTACTTC. Translated: CASSSTGTGVYEQYF.